Below, 21 T cell receptor beta chains from the same sample are listed, as sequenced in a study of beta chain features in type 1 diabetes. Expressed TCRB transcripts were sequenced, since all the RNA that had been isolated was reverse transcribed. Profiled with immunoSEQ multiplex PCR; TCRdb holds only in-frame clones, not every one. The sample contains hundreds of thousands of clones, 15% to 17% of which appear only once. The material sequenced was naive CD4+ T cells from blood. Every receptor here comes from a man younger than 35 in good health.

This clone was recorded a few times. The chain has TRBV29-1 and TRBJ1-1; D is unresolved. Germline V gene data show CDR1 as SQVTM and CDR2 as ANQGSEA. Between the trimmed V and J ends, which lost 6 bases and 10 bases, there was a span of 12 bases. This CDR3 is built from 10 residues. CDR3 nucleotides: TGCAGCGTCCTTGGGGTTACAGCTTTCTTT. Translated, it gives CSVLGVTAFF.

A few counts support this clone. V usage is TRBV25-1 and J usage is TRBJ2-7; no reliable D call. The germline V and J ends were trimmed by 4 bases and 6 bases, with 16 bases remaining between them. The CDR3 has 14 residues. CDR1 is MGHDK, CDR2 SYGVNS, per germline. CDR3 bases: TGTGCCAGCAGTGGATGGATCGGCTCGGGCGAGCAGTACTTC. Protein sequence: CASSGWIGSGEQYF.

The chain combines TRBV18 with TRBJ2-7; a possible D gene is TRBD2 (7 bases). Looked up from germline, CDR1 is KGHSH and CDR2 is LQKENI. The CDR3 length is 16 residues. The V end was cut by 6 bases, the J end by 3 bases, with 21 bases between. This CDR3 reads CASSSTGGDFGYEQYF. The CDR3 DNA reads as TGTGCCAGCTCTAGTACGGGGGGCGACTTCGGCTACGAGCAGTACTTC.

The gene calls are TRBV6-6 and TRBJ1-1; TRBD1 matches at 8 bases. The germline V gene has CDR1 MNHNY and CDR2 SVGAGI (reference sequence). V lost 9 bases to trimming and J lost 1 base; unmatched junction nucleotides: 13. The CDR3 has 16 residues. CDR3 nucleotides: TGTGCCAGTCGCTCGGGCCTCCAGGGGGCGAACACTGAAGCTTTCTTT. Translating gives CASRSGLQGANTEAFF.

The gene calls are TRBV23-1 and TRBJ2-2, with TRBD2 matching 9 bases. TRBV23-1 is assigned to the ORF class and has an uncertain function. Trimming cost V 2 bases and J 4 bases; bases outside gene matches: 17. The CDR3 covers 20 residues. This chain's CDR3 is CASSQDGVGSGGRATGELFF. The CDR3 DNA is TGCGCCAGCAGTCAAGATGGAGTTGGATCCGGCGGGAGGGCCACCGGGGAGCTGTTTTTT.

This chain joins TRBV7-8 and TRBJ1-6; 9 bases line up with TRBD1. The CDR3 is 17 residues long. The germline V gene encodes CDR1 SGHVS and CDR2 FQNEAQ. After removal of 5 bases from V and 7 bases from J, the junction contained 12 bases not matched to a gene. The CDR3 sequence: CASSTPGQGYFNSPLHF. CDR3 coding DNA: TGTGCCAGCAGCACGCCGGGACAGGGATATTTCAATTCACCCCTCCACTTT. Variable domain in full (rest from reference TRBV7-8 and TRBJ1-6): GAGVSQSPRYKVAKRGQDVALRCDPISGHVSLFWYQQALGQGPEFLTYFQNEAQLDKSGLPSDRFFAERPEGSVSTLKIQRTQQEDSAVYLCASSTPGQGYFNSPLHFGNGTRLTVT.

The rearrangement links TRBV19 to TRBJ2-7, with a possible D match to TRBD1 (5 bases). The CDR3 covers 14 residues. Germline CDR1 is LNHDA and CDR2 is SQIVND (reference sequence). Trimming left V 1 base short and J 6 bases short, with 13 bases between. The CDR3 protein is CASSIGALGAEQYF. As DNA, the CDR3 is TGTGCCAGTAGTATAGGGGCCCTTGGGGCCGAGCAGTACTTC.

This clone was observed a few times. The chain has TRBV29-1 and TRBJ2-7; 7 bases are shared with TRBD2. The germline CDR1 and CDR2 sequences are SQVTM and ANQGSEA. CDR3 length: 13 amino acids. With V trimmed by 5 bases and J by 6 bases, 10 bases remained unmatched. The CDR3 is CSVSGTLRREQYF. The DNA for the CDR3 is TGCAGCGTTAGCGGGACCCTTAGACGCGAGCAGTACTTC.

The chain uses TRBV5-5 and TRBJ2-4; D gene uncertain. The CDR3 length is 18 residues. Trimming removed 4 bases from V and 6 bases from J, with 26 bases in between. The germline V gene encodes CDR1 SGHKS and CDR2 YYEKEE (reference sequence). CDR3 DNA: TGTGCCAGCAGCATCTCATCTACGGTCACACTCGTCTTAAACATTCAGTACTTC. This encodes CASSISSTVTLVLNIQYF.

To note about this clone: Other DNA sequences within the sample encode an identical CDR3. The rearrangement joins TRBV4-1 to TRBJ2-2; D is undetermined. The CDR3 sequence is 14 residues long. Germline values: CDR1 MGHRA, CDR2 YSYEKL. V lost 0 bases and J lost 6, with 8 bases in between. The DNA for the CDR3 is TGCGCCAGCAGCCAAGATCGTGTCCCCGGGGAGCTGTTTTTT. Protein product: CASSQDRVPGELFF.

This clone has only a few counts. The genes are TRBV5-1 and TRBJ2-7; the D gene is possibly TRBD1 (6 bases). Trimming took off 2 bases at V and 2 bases at J, with 11 bases between the two ends. This CDR3 region has 14 residues. In germline, CDR1 is SGHRS, CDR2 YFSETQ. The DNA of the CDR3 is TGCGCCAGCAGCTTTCAGGGGCCAACCTACGAGCAGTACTTC. It codes for CASSFQGPTYEQYF. Looking up the rest from reference TRBV5-1 and TRBJ2-7 gives the full variable domain: KAGVTQTPRYLIKTRGQQVTLSCSPISGHRSVSWYQQTPGQGLQFLFEYFSETQRNKGNFPGRFSGRQFSNSRSEMNVSTLELGDSALYLCASSFQGPTYEQYFGPGTRLTVT.

Comments on this clone: This CDR3 is also generated by other DNA sequences in the sample. The DNA for the CDR3 is TGTGCCAGCAGCTTTTTTAATGAGCAGTTCTTC. Translated: CASSFFNEQFF. The rearrangement links TRBV7-2 to TRBJ2-1; D gene unclear. The ends were cut back, 3 bases at V and 7 bases at J, with 4 bases in the middle. This CDR3 spans 11 amino acids. Per germline, CDR1 SGHTA and CDR2 FQGNSA.

This clone was picked up one time. The chain links TRBV18 to TRBJ1-2, with D unclear. V was pared by 2 bases and J by 7 bases, with 8 bases between. CDR1 is KGHSH, CDR2 LQKENI, per germline. The CDR3 has 12 residues. CDR3 sequence: CASSPYVSGYTF. The CDR3, as DNA: TGTGCCAGCTCACCATACGTTTCTGGCTACACCTTC. The full variable domain, rest sourced from reference TRBV18 and TRBJ1-2, is NAGVMQNPRHLVRRRGQEARLRCSPMKGHSHVYWYRQLPEEGLKFMVYLQKENIIDESGMPKERFSAEFPKEGPSILRIQQVVRGDSAAYFCASSPYVSGYTFGSGTRLTVV.

This chain joins TRBV7-9 and TRBJ2-3; maybe TRBD2 (6 bases). Germline values: CDR1 SEHNR, CDR2 FQNEAQ (reference sequence). V lost 2 bases and J lost 1, with 13 bases in between. The CDR3 length is 16 residues. CDR3 sequence: CASSLLPGVGTDTQYF. As DNA, the CDR3 is TGTGCCAGCAGCTTATTGCCGGGAGTGGGCACAGATACGCAGTATTTT. Based on the CDR3 plus reference TRBV7-9 and TRBJ2-3, the full variable domain is DTGVSQNPRHKITKRGQNVTFRCDPISEHNRLYWYRQTLGQGPEFLTYFQNEAQLEKSRLLSDRFSAERPKGSFSTLEIQRTEQGDSAMYLCASSLLPGVGTDTQYFGPGTRLTVL.

This clone was detected only a few times. The chain has TRBV18 and TRBJ2-7; 7 nucleotides agree with TRBD2. Per the germline V gene, CDR1 is KGHSH and CDR2 is LQKENI. CDR3 size: 14 residues. With 5 bases clipped from V and 6 bases from J, the junction kept 10 bases outside the gene matches. CDR3 sequence reads: CASSFLSGNGEQYF. The CDR3 DNA reads TGTGCCAGCTCATTCTTGAGCGGGAATGGCGAGCAGTACTTC.

In its sample, this clone was seen once. The chain recombines TRBV27 with TRBJ2-5, with D tentatively TRBD1 (5 bases). The CDR3 has 16 amino acids. Germline loops: CDR1 MNHEY, CDR2 SMNVEV (reference sequence). Deletions cut 6 bases from V and 1 base from J, with 18 bases between. The CDR3 loop reads CASSLLPQAIQETQYF. In DNA, the CDR3 is TGTGCCAGCAGCCTCCTTCCACAGGCGATCCAAGAGACCCAGTACTTC.

This clone was seen more than once but under ten times. The chain has TRBV15 and TRBJ2-7; D is perhaps TRBD2 (6 bases). This CDR3 comprises 12 residues. Germline V lookup: CDR1 LNHNV, CDR2 YYDKDF (reference sequence). V gave up 0 bases and J gave up 7 bases, with 7 bases separating them. CDR3 sequence reads: CATSRDGGEQYF. The CDR3, as DNA: TGTGCCACCAGCAGAGATGGGGGGGAGCAGTACTTC.

The gene calls are TRBV9 and TRBJ1-2; D is unclear. Germline V lookup: CDR1 SGDLS, CDR2 YYNGEE. Deletions cut 1 base from V and 0 bases from J, with 10 bases between. This CDR3 contains 15 residues. DNA of the CDR3: TGTGCCAGCAGCGTAACCGGAGTTCCTAACTATGGCTACACCTTC. Translated: CASSVTGVPNYGYTF.

This clone was found many times. The rearrangement joins TRBV10-3 to TRBJ1-6; TRBD1 is a possible D gene (6 bases). Germline V lookup: CDR1 ENHRY, CDR2 SYGVKD. This CDR3 is 13 amino acids long. Trimming pared 4 bases from V and 8 bases from J, leaving 9 bases between. CDR3 DNA: TGTGCCATCAGTGTAGAGGGGGATTCACCCCTCCACTTT. Protein product: CAISVEGDSPLHF.

The rearrangement links TRBV4-2 to TRBJ2-1; D may be TRBD2 (5 bases). CDR3 length: 16 amino acids. Germline V lookup: CDR1 LGHNA, CDR2 YNFKEQ. Trimming stripped 1 base from V and 1 base from J, with 11 bases between. CDR3 DNA: TGTGCCAGCAGCCAAGGTGGAGGAAGTTCCTACAATGAGCAGTTCTTC. This sequence encodes CASSQGGGSSYNEQFF.

CDR3 nucleotide sequence: TGTGCCAGCAGCCAATCTTCAGGGGGTGGCTATGGCTACACCTTC. Protein: CASSQSSGGGYGYTF. The genes are TRBV14 and TRBJ1-2; TRBD1 matches 7 bases. After removal of 2 bases from V and 4 bases from J, the junction contained 7 bases not matched to a gene. The length of the CDR3 is 15 residues. Germline assignment: CDR1 SGHDN and CDR2 FVKESK.